This T cell receptor beta chain was profiled in a study of blood T cells in healthy people across ages. This CDR3 region has 11 residues. Between the trimmed V and J ends, which lost 5 bases and 9 bases, there was a span of 12 bases. Germline V gene data show CDR1 as DFQATT and CDR2 as SNEGSKA (reference sequence). The use of a sample-barcoded 5' primer and a J-beta primer mix characterized a second PCR of roughly 6 to 11 cycles. A single record per CDR3 protein comes from TCRdb applying MiXCR to the 5' RACE reads. The sample shows nearly 800,000 distinct CDR3 sequences, roughly three fifths of them seen only once. Notes on the study in general: TCR beta diversity tracked closely with naive T cell percentage.

Note on this clonotype: Its antigen is still unknown.

This receptor was identified in a man aged 35 to 55 in good health. V gene TRBV20-1 combines with J gene TRBJ2-3, with D possibly TRBD1 on 5 matching bases. Sequenced: blood. The CDR3 DNA is TGCAGTGCTCCAGGGAAAGTCACGCAGTATTTT. Translated, it gives CSAPGKVTQYF.